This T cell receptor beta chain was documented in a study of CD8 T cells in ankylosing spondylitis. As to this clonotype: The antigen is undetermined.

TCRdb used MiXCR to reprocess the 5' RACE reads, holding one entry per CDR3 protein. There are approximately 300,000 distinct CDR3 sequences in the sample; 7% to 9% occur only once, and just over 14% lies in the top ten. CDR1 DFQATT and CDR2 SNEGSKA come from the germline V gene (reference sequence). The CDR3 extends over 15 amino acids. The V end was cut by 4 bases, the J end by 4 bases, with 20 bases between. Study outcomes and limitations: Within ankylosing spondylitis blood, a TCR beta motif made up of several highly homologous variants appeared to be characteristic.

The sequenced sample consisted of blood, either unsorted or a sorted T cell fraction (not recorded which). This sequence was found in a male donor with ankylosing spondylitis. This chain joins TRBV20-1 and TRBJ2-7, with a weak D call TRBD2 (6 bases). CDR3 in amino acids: CSATPKLGSGYEQYF. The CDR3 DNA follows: TGCAGTGCTACCCCGAAGCTGGGTAGCGGATACGAGCAGTACTTC.